This T cell receptor beta chain was recorded in a study of tissue T cells after allogeneic stem cell transplantation. Produced via immunoSEQ multiplex PCR; TCRdb's table is partial and in-frame only. The table has over 500 clones, roughly four fifths seen once. The CDR3 spans 15 residues. V lost 0 bases and J lost 0, with 11 bases in between. The V gene's germline CDR1 is GTSNPN and CDR2 SVGIG (reference sequence). The sample consisted of liver tissue, taken at autopsy. The receptor comes from a female patient aged 40-75 years with steroid-refractory graft-versus-host disease after an allogeneic stem cell transplant. The graft donor may be the source of some T cells. The V gene is TRBV30, the J gene TRBJ1-1; no clear D. Here the CDR3 reads CAWSVGRSMNTEAFF. In DNA, the CDR3 is TGTGCCTGGAGTGTCGGTAGGTCCATGAACACTGAAGCTTTCTTT.